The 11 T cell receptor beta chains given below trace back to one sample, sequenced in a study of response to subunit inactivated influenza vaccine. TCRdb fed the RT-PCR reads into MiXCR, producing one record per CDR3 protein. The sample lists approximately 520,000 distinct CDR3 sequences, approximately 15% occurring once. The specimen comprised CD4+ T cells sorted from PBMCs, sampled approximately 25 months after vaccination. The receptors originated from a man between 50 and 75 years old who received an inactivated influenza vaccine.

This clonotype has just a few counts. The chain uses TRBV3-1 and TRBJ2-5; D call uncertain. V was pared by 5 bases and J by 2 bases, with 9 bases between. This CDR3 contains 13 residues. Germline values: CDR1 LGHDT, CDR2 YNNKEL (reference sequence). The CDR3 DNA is TGTGCCAGCAGCTTAACTACGCAAGAGACCCAGTACTTC. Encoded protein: CASSLTTQETQYF.

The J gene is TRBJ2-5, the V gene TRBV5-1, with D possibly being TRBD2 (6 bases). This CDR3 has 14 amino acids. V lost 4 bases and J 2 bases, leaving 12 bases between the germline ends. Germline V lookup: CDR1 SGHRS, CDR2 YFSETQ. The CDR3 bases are TGCGCCAGCAGCACGTCCGCGGGGCAAGAGACCCAGTACTTC. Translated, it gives CASSTSAGQETQYF. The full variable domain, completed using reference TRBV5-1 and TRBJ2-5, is KAGVTQTPRYLIKTRGQQVTLSCSPISGHRSVSWYQQTPGQGLQFLFEYFSETQRNKGNFPGRFSGRQFSNSRSEMNVSTLELGDSALYLCASSTSAGQETQYFGPGTRLLVL.

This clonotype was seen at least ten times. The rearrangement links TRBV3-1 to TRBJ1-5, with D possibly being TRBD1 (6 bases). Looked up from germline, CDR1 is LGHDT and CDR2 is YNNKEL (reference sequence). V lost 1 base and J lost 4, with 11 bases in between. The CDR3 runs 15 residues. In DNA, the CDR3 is TGTGCCAGCAGCCAAGTGCTGGGGGCTAATCAGCCCCAGCATTTT. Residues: CASSQVLGANQPQHF.

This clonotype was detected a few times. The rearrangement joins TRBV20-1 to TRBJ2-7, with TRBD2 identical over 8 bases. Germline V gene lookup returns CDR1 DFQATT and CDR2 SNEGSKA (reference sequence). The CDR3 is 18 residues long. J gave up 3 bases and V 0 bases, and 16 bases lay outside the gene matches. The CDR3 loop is CSARDIGAGGNLGYEQYF. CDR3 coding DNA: TGCAGTGCTAGAGATATCGGGGCGGGAGGAAATCTAGGCTACGAGCAGTACTTC.

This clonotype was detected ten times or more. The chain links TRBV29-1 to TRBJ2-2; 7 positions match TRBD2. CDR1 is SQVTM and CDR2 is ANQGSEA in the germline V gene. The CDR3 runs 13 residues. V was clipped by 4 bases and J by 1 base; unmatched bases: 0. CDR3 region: CSVASGNTGELFF. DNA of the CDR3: TGCAGCGTTGCTAGCGGGAACACCGGGGAGCTGTTTTTT.

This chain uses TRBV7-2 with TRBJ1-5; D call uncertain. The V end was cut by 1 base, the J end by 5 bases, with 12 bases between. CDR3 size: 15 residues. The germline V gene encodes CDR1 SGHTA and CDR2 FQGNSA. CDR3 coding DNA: TGTGCCAGCAGCTTAGAGTCTGGGGTTTATCAGCCCCAGCATTTT. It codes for CASSLESGVYQPQHF.

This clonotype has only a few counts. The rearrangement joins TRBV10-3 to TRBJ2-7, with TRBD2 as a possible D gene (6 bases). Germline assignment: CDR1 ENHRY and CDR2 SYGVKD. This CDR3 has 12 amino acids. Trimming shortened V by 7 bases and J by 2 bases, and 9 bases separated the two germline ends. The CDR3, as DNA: TGTGCCATCAATAGCGGTCCCTACGAGCAGTACTTC. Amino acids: CAINSGPYEQYF.

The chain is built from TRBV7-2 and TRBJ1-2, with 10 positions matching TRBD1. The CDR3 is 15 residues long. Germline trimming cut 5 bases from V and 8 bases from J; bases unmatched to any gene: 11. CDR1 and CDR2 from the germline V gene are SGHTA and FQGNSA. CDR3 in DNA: TGTGCCAGCAGCCCAAGCGGTGGACAGGGGGGAGGCTACACCTTC. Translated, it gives CASSPSGGQGGGYTF.

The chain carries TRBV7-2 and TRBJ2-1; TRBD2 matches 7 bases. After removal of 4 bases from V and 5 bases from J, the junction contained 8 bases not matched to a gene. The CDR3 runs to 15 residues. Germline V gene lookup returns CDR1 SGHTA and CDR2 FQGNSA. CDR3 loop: CASSSPGRGDNEQFF. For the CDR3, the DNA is TGTGCCAGCAGCTCGCCCGGACGGGGGGACAATGAGCAGTTCTTC.

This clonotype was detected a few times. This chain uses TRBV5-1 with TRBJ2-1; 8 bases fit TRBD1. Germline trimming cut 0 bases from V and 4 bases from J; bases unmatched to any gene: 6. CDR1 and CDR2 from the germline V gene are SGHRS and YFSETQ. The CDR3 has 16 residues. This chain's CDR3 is CASSLDGQGPYNEQFF. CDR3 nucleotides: TGCGCCAGCAGCTTGGACGGACAGGGACCGTACAATGAGCAGTTCTTC.

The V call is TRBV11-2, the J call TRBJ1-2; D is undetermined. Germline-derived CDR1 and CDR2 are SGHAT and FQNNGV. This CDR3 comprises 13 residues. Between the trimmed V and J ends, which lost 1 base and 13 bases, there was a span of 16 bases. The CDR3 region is CASSLVGRQVGTF. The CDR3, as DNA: TGTGCCAGCAGCTTAGTAGGCAGGCAAGTTGGCACCTTC.